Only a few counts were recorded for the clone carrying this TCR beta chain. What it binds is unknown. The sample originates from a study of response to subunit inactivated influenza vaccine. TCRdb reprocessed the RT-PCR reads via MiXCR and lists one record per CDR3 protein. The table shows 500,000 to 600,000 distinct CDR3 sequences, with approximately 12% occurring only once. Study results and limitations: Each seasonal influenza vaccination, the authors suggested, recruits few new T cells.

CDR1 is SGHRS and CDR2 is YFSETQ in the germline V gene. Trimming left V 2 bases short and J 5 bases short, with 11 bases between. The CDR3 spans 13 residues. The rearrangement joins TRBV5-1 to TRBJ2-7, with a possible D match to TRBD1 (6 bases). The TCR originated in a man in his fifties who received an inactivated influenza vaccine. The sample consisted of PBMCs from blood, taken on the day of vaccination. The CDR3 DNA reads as TGCGCCAGCAGCTTCCAGGGGAACAACGAGCAGTACTTC. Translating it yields CASSFQGNNEQYF.